Given below is one T cell receptor (beta chain) in context. Profiled with immunoSEQ multiplex PCR; TCRdb holds only in-frame clones, not every one. The sample has about 260,000 clones, 70% to 90% seen once. This entry is derived from a study of blood T cell repertoires in COVID-19. The CDR3 has 15 residues. V lost 3 bases and J lost 3, with 12 bases in between. The germline V gene has CDR1 LNHDA and CDR2 SQIVND (reference sequence). The sample consisted of PBMCs or T cells enriched from blood (not recorded which). This sequence originates from a woman aged 40 to 50 with acute COVID-19. The genes are TRBV19 and TRBJ1-5; weak D call: TRBD1 (5 bases). CDR3 nucleotides: TGTGCCAGTAGTATGGTGGCAGGGCCCAATCAGCCCCAGCATTTT. Its protein is CASSMVAGPNQPQHF. Complete variable domain (other parts from reference TRBV19 and TRBJ1-5): DGGITQSPKYLFRKEGQNVTLSCEQNLNHDAMYWYRQDPGQGLRLIYYSQIVNDFQKGDIAEGYSVSREKKESFPLTVTSAQKNPTAFYLCASSMVAGPNQPQHFGDGTRLSIL.